Below are 27 T cell receptor beta chains sequenced from a single sample in a study of identical twins. Via MiXCR, TCRdb re-called the 5' RACE reads, giving one row per CDR3 protein. The profile shows around 240,000 distinct CDR3 sequences, 10% of them singletons. What was sequenced was memory T cells sorted from blood. These receptors were obtained from a man aged 50 or older in good health.

This clonotype was seen many times. The chain employs TRBV27 and TRBJ1-2; the match to TRBD1 covers 10 bases. CDR1 is MNHEY, CDR2 SMNVEV, per germline (reference sequence). V shed 5 bases, J shed 8 bases, and the junction held 14 bases outside the gene matches. This CDR3 spans 16 amino acids. CDR3 DNA sequence: TGTGCCAGCAGTCCCATCGGACAGGGGGTGATTCGAGGCTACACCTTC. Its protein is CASSPIGQGVIRGYTF.

This clonotype was detected only a few times. The rearrangement joins TRBV5-5 to TRBJ1-6; 7 nucleotides match TRBD1. Germline lookup yields CDR1 SGHKS and CDR2 YYEKEE (reference sequence). J was trimmed by 0 bases and V by 2 bases; bases with no gene match: 5. CDR3 length equals 17 residues. The CDR3 spells CASSLNRGGSYNSPLHF. In DNA form, the CDR3 reads TGTGCCAGCAGCTTAAACAGGGGTGGCTCCTATAATTCACCCCTCCACTTT.

This clonotype appeared many times. The chain links TRBV12-3 or TRBV12-4 to TRBJ2-1, with D perhaps given as TRBD1 or TRBD2 (5 bases each). This CDR3 region has 14 residues. Trimming removed 6 bases from V and 6 bases from J, with 15 bases in between. The CDR3 region is CASSLEGWGNEQFF. As DNA, the CDR3 is TGTGCCAGCAGCCTCGAGGGGTGGGGCAATGAGCAGTTCTTC.

The chain joins TRBV6-2 or TRBV6-3 to TRBJ2-7; tentative D call: TRBD2 (6 bases). Trimming left V 10 bases short and J 3 bases short, with 22 bases between. CDR3 size: 15 residues. Germline CDR1 and CDR2: MNHEY and SVGEGT. The CDR3 nucleotides are TGTGCCACCACGGAAGGGAGGCTAGAAGACTACGAGCAGTACTTC. The encoded protein is CATTEGRLEDYEQYF.

This clonotype showed up just a few times. The chain links TRBV5-4 to TRBJ2-3; D may be TRBD2 (6 bases). Between the trimmed V and J ends, which lost 3 bases and 8 bases, there was a span of 25 bases. Germline CDR1 reads SGHNT; CDR2 reads YYREEE (reference sequence). CDR3 length: 17 amino acids. CDR3 region: CASSWGPGSSVKGTQYF. Written as DNA, the CDR3 is TGTGCCAGCAGCTGGGGTCCCGGGAGCTCCGTAAAGGGTACGCAGTATTTT.

This clonotype was observed many times. V usage is TRBV5-5 and J usage is TRBJ1-6; 7 bases agree with TRBD1. Trimming took 4 bases from V and 3 from J; bases not matched to a gene: 4. The CDR3 loop spans 15 amino acids. Germline V gene lookup returns CDR1 SGHKS and CDR2 YYEKEE (reference sequence). The CDR3 DNA sequence: TGTGCCAGCAGCAGGGGACAGAGCTATAATTCACCCCTCCACTTT. Amino acid sequence: CASSRGQSYNSPLHF.

The chain joins TRBV7-9 to TRBJ1-4; tentatively, D is TRBD1 (5 bases). V was pared by 0 bases and J by 5 bases, with 13 bases between. There are 16 residues in the CDR3. Germline values: CDR1 SEHNR, CDR2 FQNEAQ (reference sequence). CDR3 in DNA: TGTGCCAGCAGCTTAGCGAAAGGGGCGCGAAATGAAAAACTGTTTTTT. Its protein is CASSLAKGARNEKLFF.

The chain carries TRBV27 and TRBJ2-1; TRBD1 aligns across 7 bases. Trimming removed 6 bases from V and 4 bases from J; junction bases left unmatched: 6. The germline V gene has CDR1 MNHEY and CDR2 SMNVEV (reference sequence). There are 14 residues in the CDR3. CDR3 sequence (DNA): TGTGCCAGCAGGCGAACAGGGGATTACAATGAGCAGTTCTTC. Amino acids: CASRRTGDYNEQFF.

This clonotype was counted many times. The CDR3 DNA sequence: TGTGCCAGCAGCTTGGGGTTCGGGGGGCCTGGAAACACCATATATTTT. This sequence encodes CASSLGFGGPGNTIYF. The chain joins TRBV5-6 to TRBJ1-3, with a possible D match to TRBD1 (6 bases). Trimming removed 0 bases from V and 2 bases from J, with 12 bases in between. The germline V gene encodes CDR1 SGHDT and CDR2 YYEEEE. This CDR3 has 16 amino acids.

The rearrangement links TRBV6-2 or TRBV6-3 to TRBJ2-1, with 9 bases that match TRBD2. CDR1 is MNHEY and CDR2 is SVGEGT in the germline V gene. The CDR3 length is 16 residues. V was pared by 6 bases and J by 10 bases, with 16 bases of the junction left unmatched. CDR3 bases: TGTGCCAGCAGAGTAGGGGCTAGCGGGACCTCATTGGAGCAGTTCTTC. Translating it yields CASRVGASGTSLEQFF.

A few counts support this clonotype. V is TRBV3-1 and J is TRBJ1-1; D unresolved. Germline-derived CDR1 and CDR2 are LGHDT and YNNKEL (reference sequence). Trimming removed 0 bases at V and 7 bases at J, with 18 bases between. This CDR3 region has 16 residues. The CDR3 nucleotides are TGTGCCAGCAGCCAAGACCCCGCGCTGATTGCGCGTGAAGCTTTCTTT. It is translated as CASSQDPALIAREAFF.

The table lists this clonotype with a few counts. CDR3 residues: CSASKVVSNQPQHF. The CDR3 DNA is TGCAGTGCTAGTAAGGTGGTGAGCAATCAGCCCCAGCATTTT. The chain recombines TRBV20-1 with TRBJ1-5; D gene ambiguous. The CDR3 extends over 14 amino acids. In germline, CDR1 is DFQATT, CDR2 SNEGSKA (reference sequence). V dropped 3 bases and J dropped 1 base, with 10 bases sitting between them.

This clonotype was observed many times. J is TRBJ2-3 and V is TRBV20-1; 14 nucleotides line up with TRBD2. The V and J ends lost 3 bases and 2 bases, in that order; junction bases with no gene match: 4. CDR1 and CDR2 from the germline V gene are DFQATT and SNEGSKA (reference sequence). CDR3 length equals 16 residues. The CDR3 spells CSASRTSGRTTDTQYF. The CDR3 DNA is TGCAGTGCTAGCCGGACTAGCGGGAGGACCACAGATACGCAGTATTTT.

V and J are TRBV30 and TRBJ2-3, with 8 bases identical to TRBD2. Trimming at V came to 6 bases and at J to 2 bases, leaving 7 bases not matched to a gene. Germline V gene data show CDR1 as GTSNPN and CDR2 as SVGIG (reference sequence). The CDR3 has 14 amino acids. The CDR3, as DNA: TGTGCCTGCCCTGGACTAGCTCCCACAGATACGCAGTATTTT. Translation gives CACPGLAPTDTQYF.

This clonotype has more than one count but fewer than ten. The rearrangement uses TRBV4-3 and TRBJ1-1; perhaps TRBD1 as D (5 bases). This CDR3 is built from 15 residues. V lost 1 base to trimming and J lost 2 bases, with 11 bases between them. In germline, CDR1 is LGHNA, CDR2 YSLEER. CDR3 DNA: TGCGCCAGCAGCCAAGGTATCAGGGCCAACACTGAAGCTTTCTTT. It specifies CASSQGIRANTEAFF.

This clonotype was seen a handful of times. This chain joins TRBV5-1 and TRBJ2-5; 7 bases fit TRBD2. The germline V gene encodes CDR1 SGHRS and CDR2 YFSETQ. J gave up 2 bases and V 4 bases, and 8 bases lay outside the gene matches. CDR3 length equals 15 residues. CDR3 protein: CASSTMSSGQETQYF. CDR3 nucleotide sequence: TGCGCCAGCAGCACCATGTCTAGCGGACAAGAGACCCAGTACTTC.

This clonotype was counted ten times or more. DNA for the CDR3: TGTGCCAGCAGGACGGCGGGACAGGGGGCGGTTGAGCAGTACTTC. It is translated as CASRTAGQGAVEQYF. J is TRBJ2-7 and V is TRBV6-1, with TRBD1 matching 12 bases. V shed 6 bases, J shed 7 bases, and the junction held 10 bases outside the gene matches. From germline, CDR1 is MNHNS and CDR2 SASEGT. The CDR3 length is 15 residues.

This clonotype was observed many times. This sequence joins TRBV5-1 and TRBJ2-3; 7 bases map to TRBD2. The CDR3 totals 15 residues. The V gene end was trimmed by 0 bases and the J gene end by 2 bases; junction bases not matched to a gene: 3. Germline V gene sequence: CDR1 SGHRS, CDR2 YFSETQ. The CDR3 reads CASSLVSGHTDTQYF. CDR3 DNA sequence: TGCGCCAGCAGCTTGGTTAGCGGGCACACAGATACGCAGTATTTT.

The genes are TRBV4-3 and TRBJ2-7, with D maybe TRBD2 (5 bases). The CDR3 has 16 residues. The germline V gene encodes CDR1 LGHNA and CDR2 YSLEER. The V end lost 0 bases, the J end lost 0 bases, and 12 bases lay between the germline ends. The CDR3 DNA follows: TGCGCCAGCAGCCAAGATCCGGGCGGGCCCTCCTACGAGCAGTACTTC. Amino acid sequence: CASSQDPGGPSYEQYF.

This clonotype was seen repeatedly, ten times or more. V is TRBV5-1 and J is TRBJ2-3; 7 bases fit TRBD1. V lost 1 base, J lost 2 bases, and 7 bases stayed unmatched. CDR3 length equals 16 residues. From germline, CDR1 is SGHRS and CDR2 YFSETQ. The CDR3 DNA sequence: TGCGCCAGCAGCTTGAAGTTGACAGGGCCCACAGATACGCAGTATTTT. Its protein is CASSLKLTGPTDTQYF.

This clonotype was seen more than once but under ten times. This chain joins TRBV7-8 and TRBJ1-6; 9 positions match TRBD1. With V trimmed by 4 bases and J by 10 bases, 8 bases remained unmatched. The CDR3 is made up of 15 amino acids. Germline V lookup: CDR1 SGHVS, CDR2 FQNEAQ. The CDR3 loop reads CASSWGQGELSPLHF. In DNA, the CDR3 is TGTGCCAGCAGCTGGGGACAGGGAGAATTATCACCCCTCCACTTT.

The chain employs TRBV5-5 and TRBJ2-1; the match to TRBD2 covers 9 bases. The length of the CDR3 is 15 residues. The V segment lost 0 bases and the J segment 3 bases; nucleotides outside the gene matches: 1. CDR1 and CDR2 from the germline V gene are SGHKS and YYEKEE (reference sequence). Here the CDR3 DNA reads TGTGCCAGCAGCTTGGCACTAGCGGGCTACAATGAGCAGTTCTTC. It is translated as CASSLALAGYNEQFF. Together with reference TRBV5-5 and TRBJ2-1, the CDR3 gives the full variable domain: DAGVTQSPTHLIKTRGQQVTLRCSPISGHKSVSWYQQVLGQGPQFIFQYYEKEERGRGNFPDRFSARQFPNYSSELNVNALLLGDSALYLCASSLALAGYNEQFFGPGTRLTVL.

The J gene is TRBJ2-7, the V gene TRBV3-1, with D possibly TRBD2 on 7 matching bases. The CDR3 runs 14 residues. The V end lost 9 bases, the J end lost 2 bases, and 17 bases lay between the germline ends. Per the germline V gene, CDR1 is LGHDT and CDR2 is YNNKEL (reference sequence). CDR3 amino acids: CARKGMGGPYEQYF. The CDR3 bases are TGTGCCAGGAAGGGAATGGGGGGGCCCTACGAGCAGTACTTC.

This clonotype was counted ten times or more. V and J are TRBV4-2 and TRBJ2-5; tentative D call: TRBD1 (5 bases). V dropped 1 base and J dropped 2 bases, with 11 bases sitting between them. This CDR3 spans 15 amino acids. Germline CDR1 reads LGHNA; CDR2 reads YNFKEQ. This CDR3 reads CASSQVMGQQETQYF. In DNA, the CDR3 is TGTGCCAGCAGCCAAGTGATGGGGCAGCAAGAGACCCAGTACTTC.

This chain uses TRBV10-3 with TRBJ1-4; no clear D. Germline V gene sequence: CDR1 ENHRY, CDR2 SYGVKD. V was clipped by 0 bases and J by 8 bases, with 13 bases between them. The CDR3 has 15 amino acids. The CDR3, as DNA: TGTGCCATCAGTGAGTCGACCTTGGGCGACGAAAAACTGTTTTTT. Residues: CAISESTLGDEKLFF.

This clonotype has ten or more counts. CDR3 protein: CASPGSSGIGIGELFF. The CDR3 DNA follows: TGTGCCAGCCCAGGGTCTAGCGGGATTGGTATCGGGGAGCTGTTTTTT. V and J are TRBV12-3 or TRBV12-4 and TRBJ2-2, with 9 bases aligning to TRBD2. This CDR3 region has 16 residues. Trimming cost V 8 bases and J 7 bases; bases outside gene matches: 14.

This clonotype was recorded at least ten times. This sequence joins TRBV12-3 or TRBV12-4 and TRBJ2-1; TRBD1 might be the D (5 bases). V was shortened by 7 bases and J by 6 bases, with 10 bases between the two germline ends. The CDR3 sequence is 12 residues long. The CDR3 nucleotides are TGTGCCAGCACCCTAAGGGGCAATGAGCAGTTCTTC. Amino acids: CASTLRGNEQFF.